One and the same sample provided the 14 T cell receptor beta chains below, sequenced in a study of T cells after yellow fever vaccination. Using its own MiXCR run on the 5' RACE reads, TCRdb lists one record per CDR3 protein. The sample yields roughly 240,000 distinct CDR3 sequences, 6.7% seen once. The sequencing here drew on CD4+ T cells sorted from PBMCs, taken on the day of the yellow fever booster vaccination. The receptors were sampled from a man aged 25 to 45 who received the YFV17D yellow fever vaccine.

This clonotype was observed many times. The genes are TRBV24-1 and TRBJ2-2; tentative D call: TRBD1 (5 bases). This CDR3 has 14 residues. Trimming pared 9 bases from V and 6 bases from J, leaving 16 bases between. Germline V gene sequence: CDR1 KGHDR, CDR2 SFDVKD. CDR3 DNA: TGTGCCACCGAAGCAACAGGTCCCGCCGGGGAGCTGTTTTTT. Amino acids: CATEATGPAGELFF.

This clonotype has more than one count but fewer than ten. The chain couples TRBV6-4 to TRBJ1-2; D is possibly TRBD1 (6 bases). This CDR3 is built from 15 residues. Germline-derived CDR1 and CDR2 are MRHNA and SNTAGT. V was clipped by 5 bases and J by 8 bases, with 21 bases between them. The DNA of the CDR3 is TGTGCCAGCAGTTTCGACAGGAATGGCGTATTCGGCTACACCTTC. Protein sequence: CASSFDRNGVFGYTF.

Comments on this clonotype: A read error may produce the germline difference seen at one junction end. The CDR3 sequence is CASSHTSGTFTDTRYF. The DNA of the CDR3 is TGTGCCAGCAGCCACACCTCCGGGACATTCACAGATACGCGGTATTTT. This chain links TRBV5-6 with TRBJ2-3; tentative D call: TRBD1 (6 bases). Germline V CDR1 and CDR2: SGHDT, YYEEEE. The CDR3 totals 16 residues.

This clonotype was picked up a small number of times. The rearrangement joins TRBV29-1 to TRBJ2-1; D is possibly TRBD2 (6 bases). CDR1 and CDR2 (germline): SQVTM, ANQGSEA. V was pared by 5 bases and J by 8 bases, with 19 bases between. This CDR3 has 14 residues. The CDR3: CSVPGGTLGHEQFF. The CDR3, as DNA: TGCAGCGTTCCCGGGGGAACCCTTGGCCATGAGCAGTTCTTC.

The sample holds many counts of this clonotype. The chain has TRBV18 and TRBJ2-5, with D uncertain. The CDR3 loop spans 12 amino acids. CDR1 is KGHSH and CDR2 is LQKENI in the germline V gene. V was pared by 6 bases and J by 0 bases, with 5 bases between. The CDR3: CASSQYQETQYF. The CDR3 region has the DNA TGTGCCAGCTCGCAGTACCAAGAGACCCAGTACTTC.

This rearrangement joins TRBV19 to TRBJ2-5, with 9 bases fitting TRBD2. The germline V gene encodes CDR1 LNHDA and CDR2 SQIVND (reference sequence). The V and J ends lost 9 bases and 7 bases, in that order; junction bases with no gene match: 15. The CDR3 has 15 residues. The CDR3 sequence is CASHPGLAPAGTQYF. As DNA, the CDR3 is TGTGCCAGCCACCCGGGACTAGCTCCCGCAGGGACCCAGTACTTC.

V usage is TRBV20-1 and J usage is TRBJ2-7; TRBD1 is a possible D gene (6 bases). The CDR3 consists of 14 residues. CDR1 and CDR2 (germline): DFQATT, SNEGSKA (reference sequence). Between the trimmed V and J ends, which lost 2 bases and 1 base, there was a span of 12 bases. The CDR3: CSARKKGGSYEQYF. Here the CDR3 DNA reads TGCAGTGCTAGAAAAAAAGGGGGATCCTACGAGCAGTACTTC.

This chain's CDR3 is CASSSFARSYNEQFF. Here the CDR3 DNA reads TGTGCCAGCAGTTCCTTCGCGCGGAGCTACAATGAGCAGTTCTTC. The chain couples TRBV12-3 or TRBV12-4 to TRBJ2-1; D gene uncertain. The V end lost 4 bases, the J end lost 3 bases, and 13 bases lay between the germline ends. This CDR3 spans 15 amino acids.

This clonotype was seen ten or more times. The rearrangement joins TRBV6-2 or TRBV6-3 to TRBJ2-1, with TRBD1 as a possible D gene (6 bases). The CDR3 consists of 16 residues. Germline values: CDR1 MNHEY, CDR2 SVGEGT. V dropped 0 bases and J dropped 2 bases, with 11 bases sitting between them. The CDR3 bases are TGTGCCAGCAGTTACTCACAGGGTAGGACCTACAATGAGCAGTTCTTC. This encodes CASSYSQGRTYNEQFF.

This clonotype was observed at least ten times. J is TRBJ2-1 and V is TRBV24-1, with 14 nucleotides matching TRBD2. The CDR3 consists of 17 residues. The germline gives CDR1 KGHDR, CDR2 SFDVKD. With V trimmed by 3 bases and J by 8 bases, 8 bases remained unmatched. Here the CDR3 reads CATSDSGTSGSGYEQFF. The CDR3 region has the DNA TGTGCCACCAGTGATAGCGGGACTAGCGGGAGTGGTTATGAGCAGTTCTTC.

This clonotype was observed at least ten times. V and J are TRBV30 and TRBJ2-1; D not certain. The CDR3 length is 15 residues. Germline CDR1 GTSNPN, CDR2 SVGIG (reference sequence). Trimming pared 3 bases from V and 0 bases from J, leaving 12 bases between. The CDR3 DNA reads as TGTGCCTGGAGAGCCCTAGTTAGCTCCTACAATGAGCAGTTCTTC. Translating it yields CAWRALVSSYNEQFF.

This clonotype has just a few counts. V and J are TRBV7-2 and TRBJ2-3; the D gene is possibly TRBD2 (7 bases). This CDR3 is 17 amino acids long. From germline, CDR1 is SGHTA and CDR2 FQGNSA. Trimming cost V 4 bases and J 3 bases, with 20 bases left between them. Written as DNA, the CDR3 is TGTGCCAGCAGCTCCCGAAGGGGGGGCCCAACTACAGATACGCAGTATTTT. It yields the protein CASSSRRGGPTTDTQYF.

The rearrangement links TRBV5-4 to TRBJ2-1; 7 bases are a match to TRBD2. The CDR3 is 16 residues long. Per germline, CDR1 SGHNT and CDR2 YYREEE (reference sequence). V lost 2 bases to trimming and J lost 5 bases; unmatched junction nucleotides: 10. The CDR3 loop is CASSFGGLEINNEQFF. DNA for the CDR3: TGTGCCAGCAGCTTTGGTGGACTAGAGATCAACAATGAGCAGTTCTTC. Full variable domain (outside the CDR3, taken from reference TRBV5-4 and TRBJ2-1): ETGVTQSPTHLIKTRGQQVTLRCSSQSGHNTVSWYQQALGQGPQFIFQYYREEENGRGNFPPRFSGLQFPNYSSELNVNALELDDSALYLCASSFGGLEINNEQFFGPGTRLTVL.

This clonotype was picked up many times. The rearrangement links TRBV6-5 to TRBJ2-3, with 10 bases lining up with TRBD2. Trimming removed 0 bases from V and 5 bases from J; junction bases left unmatched: 11. The length of the CDR3 is 18 residues. The germline gives CDR1 MNHEY, CDR2 SVGAGI. Written as DNA, the CDR3 is TGTGCCAGCAGTTACTCCGAGCGGGAGGGCCAAACCGGAGATACGCAGTATTTT. Encoded protein: CASSYSEREGQTGDTQYF.